This T cell receptor (beta chain) was sequenced during a study of response to subunit inactivated influenza vaccine. Study results and limitations: Few additional T cells are recruited per seasonal influenza vaccination, authors suggested.

A remark on this clonotype: Antigen specificity is unknown.

TCRdb processed the RT-PCR reads anew with MiXCR; each CDR3 protein has one entry. Here the sample spans roughly 790,000 distinct CDR3 sequences, around 20% being singletons. The receptor's source is a man aged 45 to 65 who received an inactivated influenza vaccine. The sample here was PBMCs from blood, taken roughly 5 days after vaccination.

This CDR3 is CASSPERPGTQYF. CDR3 DNA sequence: TGTGCCAGCAGTCCGGAGCGCCCAGGGACCCAGTACTTC. The V and J genes are TRBV2 and TRBJ2-5, with no clear D. The germline V gene has CDR1 SNHLY and CDR2 FYNNEI. The V gene lost 5 bases and the J gene lost 7 bases, with 14 bases spanning the gap. The CDR3 covers 13 residues.